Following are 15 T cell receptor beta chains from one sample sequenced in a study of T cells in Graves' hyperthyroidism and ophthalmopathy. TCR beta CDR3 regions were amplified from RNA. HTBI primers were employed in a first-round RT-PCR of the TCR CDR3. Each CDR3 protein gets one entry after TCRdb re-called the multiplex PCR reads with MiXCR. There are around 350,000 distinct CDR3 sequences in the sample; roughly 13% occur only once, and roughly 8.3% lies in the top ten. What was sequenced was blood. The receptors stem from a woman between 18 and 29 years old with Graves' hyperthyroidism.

The chain's CDR3 is CASSFWLGTKNIQYF. CDR3 DNA: TGTGCCAGCAGTTTCTGGTTAGGGACAAAAAACATTCAGTACTTC. The chain uses TRBV28 and TRBJ2-4; tentative D call: TRBD1 (6 bases). The CDR3 loop spans 15 amino acids. With 3 bases removed from V and 4 bases from J, the gap between germline ends came to 13 bases. Germline V gene lookup returns CDR1 MDHEN and CDR2 SYDVKM.

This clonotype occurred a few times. CDR3 protein: CASARRGTSGYNEQFF. The CDR3 nucleotides are TGTGCCAGCGCCCGTCGAGGGACTAGCGGCTACAATGAGCAGTTCTTC. This chain uses TRBV4-2 with TRBJ2-1; 11 nucleotides line up with TRBD2. The V gene's germline CDR1 is LGHNA and CDR2 YNFKEQ. The CDR3 length is 16 residues. V gave up 8 bases and J gave up 3 bases; unmatched junction bases: 9.

CDR3 residues: CSARRPVSYEQYF. The CDR3 DNA reads TGCAGCGCCCGCCGACCGGTCTCCTACGAGCAGTACTTC. The rearrangement uses TRBV20-1 and TRBJ2-7; D call uncertain. Germline loops: CDR1 DFQATT, CDR2 SNEGSKA (reference sequence). The CDR3 consists of 13 residues.

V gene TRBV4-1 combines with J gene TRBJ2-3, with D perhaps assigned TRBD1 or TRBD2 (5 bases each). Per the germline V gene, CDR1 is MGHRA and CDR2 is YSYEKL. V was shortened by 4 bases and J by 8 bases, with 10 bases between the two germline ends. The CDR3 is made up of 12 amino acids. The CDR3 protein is CASSRAGGTQYF. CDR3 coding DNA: TGCGCCAGCAGCCGGGCTGGGGGTACGCAGTATTTT.

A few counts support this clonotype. The CDR3 nucleotides read TGCGCCAGCAGCCAAGATTACGGGGGAGGGGAGACCCAGTACTTC. Its protein product is CASSQDYGGGETQYF. V usage is TRBV4-1 and J usage is TRBJ2-5; 7 bases map to TRBD2. Germline V gives CDR1 MGHRA, CDR2 YSYEKL. This CDR3 region has 15 residues. V was pared by 0 bases and J by 5 bases, with 6 bases of the junction left unmatched.

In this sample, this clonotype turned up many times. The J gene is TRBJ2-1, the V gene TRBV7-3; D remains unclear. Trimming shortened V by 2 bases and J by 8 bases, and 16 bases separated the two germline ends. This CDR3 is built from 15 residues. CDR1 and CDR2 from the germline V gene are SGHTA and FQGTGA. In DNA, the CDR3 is TGTGCCAGCAGCTTAGAACGGGTACCCGGCGATGAGCAGTTCTTC. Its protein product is CASSLERVPGDEQFF.

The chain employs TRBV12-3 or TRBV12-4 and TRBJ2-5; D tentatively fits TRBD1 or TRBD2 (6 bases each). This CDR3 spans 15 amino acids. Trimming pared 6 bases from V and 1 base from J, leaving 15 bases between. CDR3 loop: CASRTQGTVQETQYF. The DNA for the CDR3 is TGTGCCAGCAGGACCCAGGGGACTGTCCAAGAGACCCAGTACTTC.

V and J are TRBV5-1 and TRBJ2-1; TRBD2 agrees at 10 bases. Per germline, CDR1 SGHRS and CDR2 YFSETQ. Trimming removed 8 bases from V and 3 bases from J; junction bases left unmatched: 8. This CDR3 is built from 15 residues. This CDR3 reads CASRLWTSGYNEQFF. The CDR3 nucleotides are TGCGCCAGTAGGCTCTGGACTAGCGGCTACAATGAGCAGTTCTTC.

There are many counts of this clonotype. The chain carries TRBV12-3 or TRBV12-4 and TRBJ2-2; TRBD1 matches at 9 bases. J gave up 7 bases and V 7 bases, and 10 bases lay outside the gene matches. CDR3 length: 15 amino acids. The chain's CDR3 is CASIGDRARSGELFF. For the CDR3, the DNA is TGTGCCAGCATTGGGGACAGGGCGCGTAGCGGGGAGCTGTTTTTT.

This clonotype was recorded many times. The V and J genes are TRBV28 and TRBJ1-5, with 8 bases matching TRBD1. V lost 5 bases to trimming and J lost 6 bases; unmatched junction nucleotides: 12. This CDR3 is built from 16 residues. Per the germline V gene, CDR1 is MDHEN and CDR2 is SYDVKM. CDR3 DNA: TGTGCCAGCAGTCCGGCGACAGGGGAGGGGGCTCAGCCCCAGCATTTT. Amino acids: CASSPATGEGAQPQHF. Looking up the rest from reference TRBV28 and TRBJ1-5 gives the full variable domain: DVKVTQSSRYLVKRTGEKVFLECVQDMDHENMFWYRQDPGLGLRLIYFSYDVKMKEKGDIPEGYSVSREKKERFSLILESASTNQTSMYLCASSPATGEGAQPQHFGDGTRLSIL.

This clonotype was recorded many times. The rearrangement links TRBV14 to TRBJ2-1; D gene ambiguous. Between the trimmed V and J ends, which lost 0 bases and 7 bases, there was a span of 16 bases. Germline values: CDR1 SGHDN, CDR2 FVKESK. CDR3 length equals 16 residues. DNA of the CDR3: TGTGCCAGCAGCCAAGATTTGGGCATAAGGGTGAATGAGCAGTTCTTC. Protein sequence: CASSQDLGIRVNEQFF. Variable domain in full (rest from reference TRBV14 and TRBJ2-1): EAGVTQFPSHSVIEKGQTVTLRCDPISGHDNLYWYRRVMGKEIKFLLHFVKESKQDESGMPNNRFLAERTGGTYSTLKVQPAELEDSGVYFCASSQDLGIRVNEQFFGPGTRLTVL.

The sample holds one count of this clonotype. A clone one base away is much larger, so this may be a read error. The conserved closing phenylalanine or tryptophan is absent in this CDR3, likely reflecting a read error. The CDR3 is CASSPVGNGYTL. The DNA of the CDR3 is TGCGCCAGCAGCCCAGTCGGGAATGGCTACACCCTC. The chain recombines TRBV5-1 with TRBJ1-2; D is uncertain. Germline lookup yields CDR1 SGHRS and CDR2 YFSETQ. This CDR3 contains 12 residues. The V and J ends lost 4 bases and 6 bases respectively, with 10 bases between them.

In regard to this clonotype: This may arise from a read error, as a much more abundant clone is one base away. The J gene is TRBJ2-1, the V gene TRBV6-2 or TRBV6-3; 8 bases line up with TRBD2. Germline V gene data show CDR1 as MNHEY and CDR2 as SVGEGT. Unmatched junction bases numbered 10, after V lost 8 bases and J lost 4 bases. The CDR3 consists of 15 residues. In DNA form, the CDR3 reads TGTGCCAGCCATACCGGGGCTAGCGGGTACAATGAGCAGTTCTTC. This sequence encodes CASHTGASGYNEQFF.

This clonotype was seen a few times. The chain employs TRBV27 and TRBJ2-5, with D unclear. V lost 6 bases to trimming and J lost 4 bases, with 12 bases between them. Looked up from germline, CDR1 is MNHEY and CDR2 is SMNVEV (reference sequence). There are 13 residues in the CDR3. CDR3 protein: CASSPEWGETQYF. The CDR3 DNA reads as TGTGCCAGCAGCCCCGAATGGGGAGAGACCCAGTACTTC.

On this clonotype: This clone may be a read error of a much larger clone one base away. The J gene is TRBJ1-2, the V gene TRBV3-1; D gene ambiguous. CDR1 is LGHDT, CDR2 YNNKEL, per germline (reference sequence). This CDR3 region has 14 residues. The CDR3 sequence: CASGQNGFSYGYTF. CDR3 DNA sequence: TGTGCCAGCGGCCAAAACGGATTTTCTTATGGCTACACCTTC. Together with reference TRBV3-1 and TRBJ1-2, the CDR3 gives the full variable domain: DTAVSQTPKYLVTQMGNDKSIKCEQNLGHDTMYWYKQDSKKFLKIMFSYNNKELIINETVPNRFSPKSPDKAHLNLHINSLELGDSAVYFCASGQNGFSYGYTFGSGTRLTVV.